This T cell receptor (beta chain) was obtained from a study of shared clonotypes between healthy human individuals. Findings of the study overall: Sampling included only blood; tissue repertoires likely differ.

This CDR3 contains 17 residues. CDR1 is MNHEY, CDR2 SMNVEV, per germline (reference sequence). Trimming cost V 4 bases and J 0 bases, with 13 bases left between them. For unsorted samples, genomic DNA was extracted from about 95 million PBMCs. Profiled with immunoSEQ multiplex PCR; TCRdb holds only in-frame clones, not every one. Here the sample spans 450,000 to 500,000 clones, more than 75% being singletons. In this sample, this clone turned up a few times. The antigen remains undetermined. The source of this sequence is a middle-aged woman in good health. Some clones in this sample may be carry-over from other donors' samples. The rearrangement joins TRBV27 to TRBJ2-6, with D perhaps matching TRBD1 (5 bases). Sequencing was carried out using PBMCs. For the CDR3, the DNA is TGTGCCAGCAGTTCTCAGGGCCCCGACTCTGGGGCCAACGTCCTGACTTTC. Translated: CASSSQGPDSGANVLTF.